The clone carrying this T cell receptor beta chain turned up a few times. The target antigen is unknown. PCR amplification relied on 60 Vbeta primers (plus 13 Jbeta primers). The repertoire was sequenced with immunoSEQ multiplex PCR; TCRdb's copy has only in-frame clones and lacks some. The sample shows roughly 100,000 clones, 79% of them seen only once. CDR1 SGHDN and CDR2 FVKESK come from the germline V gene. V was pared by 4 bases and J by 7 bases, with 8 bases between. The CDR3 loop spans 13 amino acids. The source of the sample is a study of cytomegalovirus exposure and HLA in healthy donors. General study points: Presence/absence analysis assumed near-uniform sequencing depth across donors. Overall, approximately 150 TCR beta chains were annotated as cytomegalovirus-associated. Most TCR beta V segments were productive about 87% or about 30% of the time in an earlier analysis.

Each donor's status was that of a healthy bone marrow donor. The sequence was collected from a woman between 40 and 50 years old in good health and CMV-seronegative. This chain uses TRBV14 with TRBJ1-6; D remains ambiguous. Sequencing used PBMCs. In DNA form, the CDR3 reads TGTGCCAGCAGCCCCCGCGGAAATTCACCCCTCCACTTT. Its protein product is CASSPRGNSPLHF.